In this sample, the clone carrying this T cell receptor beta chain turned up once. Its target is unknown. The trim removed 4 bases at V and 4 bases at J, leaving 9 bases unmatched. Looked up from germline, CDR1 is SQVTM and CDR2 is ANQGSEA. The CDR3 runs to 15 residues. The data originate from a study of OX40 agonist ivuxolimab in advanced cancers. Overall study findings and caveats: Average numbers of expanded clones were greater in CD8+ T cells than in CD4+.

Here immunoSEQ multiplex PCR was the method, and the copy in TCRdb shows in-frame clones only, minus some. This sample has about 77,000 clones, with nearly 90% found just once. J is TRBJ2-5 and V is TRBV29-1; 10 bases line up with TRBD2. The sequence was collected from an adult with an advanced solid tumor such as melanoma, head and neck, liver or kidney cancer. Sequencing used CD4+ or CD8+ T cells sorted from blood, obtained in a trial of the OX40 agonist ivuxolimab. CDR3 residues: CSVVRNSGRTETQYF. CDR3 in DNA: TGCAGCGTTGTACGTAATAGCGGGAGGACAGAGACCCAGTACTTC.